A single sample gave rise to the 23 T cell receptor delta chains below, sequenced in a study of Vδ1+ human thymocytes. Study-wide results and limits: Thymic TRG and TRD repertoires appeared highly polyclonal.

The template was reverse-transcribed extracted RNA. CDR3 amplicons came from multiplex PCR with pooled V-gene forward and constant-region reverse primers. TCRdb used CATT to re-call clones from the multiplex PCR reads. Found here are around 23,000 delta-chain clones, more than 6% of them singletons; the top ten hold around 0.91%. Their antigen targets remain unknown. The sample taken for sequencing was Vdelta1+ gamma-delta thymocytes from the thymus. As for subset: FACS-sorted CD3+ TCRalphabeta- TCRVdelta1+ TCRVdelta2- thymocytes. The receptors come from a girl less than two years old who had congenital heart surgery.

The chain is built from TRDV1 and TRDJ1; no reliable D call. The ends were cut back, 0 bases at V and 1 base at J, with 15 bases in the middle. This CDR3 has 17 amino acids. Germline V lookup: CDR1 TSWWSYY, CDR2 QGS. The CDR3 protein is CALGELPLLGFTDKLIF. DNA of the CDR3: TGTGCTCTTGGGGAACTCCCCCTATTAGGTTTCACCGATAAACTCATCTTT.

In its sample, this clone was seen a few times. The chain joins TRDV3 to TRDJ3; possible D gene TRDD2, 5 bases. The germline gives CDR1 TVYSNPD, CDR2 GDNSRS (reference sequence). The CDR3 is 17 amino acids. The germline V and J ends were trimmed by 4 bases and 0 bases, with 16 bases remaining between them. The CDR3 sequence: CASPSSFHSWDTRQMFF. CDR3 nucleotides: TGTGCCTCCCCTTCTTCGTTTCACTCCTGGGACACCCGACAGATGTTTTTC.

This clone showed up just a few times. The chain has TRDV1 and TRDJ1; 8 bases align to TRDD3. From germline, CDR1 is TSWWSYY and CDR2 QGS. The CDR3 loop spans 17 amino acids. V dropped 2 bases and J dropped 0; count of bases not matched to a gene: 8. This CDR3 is CALGEAGGPLYTDKLIF. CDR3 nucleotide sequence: TGTGCTCTTGGGGAAGCTGGGGGACCCCTTTACACCGATAAACTCATCTTT.

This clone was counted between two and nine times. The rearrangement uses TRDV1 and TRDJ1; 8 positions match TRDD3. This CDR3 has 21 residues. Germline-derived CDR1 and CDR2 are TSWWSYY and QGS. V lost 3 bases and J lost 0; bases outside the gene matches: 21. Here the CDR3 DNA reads TGTGCTCTTGGGGACTTCCCCCCTCGACTGGGGGCCCCCCGAGACACCGATAAACTCATCTTT. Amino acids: CALGDFPPRLGAPRDTDKLIF.

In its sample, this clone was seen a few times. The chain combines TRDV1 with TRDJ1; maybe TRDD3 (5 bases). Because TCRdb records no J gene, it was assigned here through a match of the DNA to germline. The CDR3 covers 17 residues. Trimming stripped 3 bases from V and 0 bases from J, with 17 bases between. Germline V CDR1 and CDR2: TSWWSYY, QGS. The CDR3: CALGDLSAGVDTDKLIF. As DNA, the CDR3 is TGTGCTCTTGGGGATCTATCGGCGGGGGTTGACACCGATAAACTCATCTTT.

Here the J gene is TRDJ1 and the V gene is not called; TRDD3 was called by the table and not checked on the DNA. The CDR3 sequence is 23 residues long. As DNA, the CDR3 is TGTGCTCTTGGGGAATATACTGGGGGATTTTGGGGGAGAGGTGTGGGGGGAACCGATAAACTCATCTTT. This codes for CALGEYTGGFWGRGVGGTDKLIF.

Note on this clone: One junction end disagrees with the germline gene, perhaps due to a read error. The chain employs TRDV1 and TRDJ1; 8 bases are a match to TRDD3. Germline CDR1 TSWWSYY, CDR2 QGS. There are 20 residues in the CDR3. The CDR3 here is CALGALSGCNWGVYTDKLIF. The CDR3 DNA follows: TGTGCTCTTGGGGCACTATCGGGGTGTAACTGGGGGGTATACACCGATAAGCTCATCTTT.

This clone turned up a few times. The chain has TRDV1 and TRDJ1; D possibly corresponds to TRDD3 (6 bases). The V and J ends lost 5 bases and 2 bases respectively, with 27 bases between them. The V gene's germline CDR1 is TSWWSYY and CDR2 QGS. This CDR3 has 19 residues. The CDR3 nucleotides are TGTGCTCTTGGGCCCCCAGGTCCCCCTACTGGAACTGGGACCGATAAACTCATCTTT. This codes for CALGPPGPPTGTGTDKLIF.

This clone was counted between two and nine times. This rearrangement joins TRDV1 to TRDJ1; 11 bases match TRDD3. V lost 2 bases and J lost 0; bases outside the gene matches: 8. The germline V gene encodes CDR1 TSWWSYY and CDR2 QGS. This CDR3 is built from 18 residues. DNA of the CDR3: TGTGCTCTTGGGGAATGTACCCTGGGGGATACCCACACCGATAAACTCATCTTT. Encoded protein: CALGECTLGDTHTDKLIF.

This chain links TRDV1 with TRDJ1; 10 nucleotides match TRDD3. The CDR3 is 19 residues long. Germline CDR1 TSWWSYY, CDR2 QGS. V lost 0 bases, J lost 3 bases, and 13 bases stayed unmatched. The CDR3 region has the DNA TGTGCTCTTGGGGAACTTTCGCCCGGTACTGGGGGATCATCCGATAAACTCATCTTT. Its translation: CALGELSPGTGGSSDKLIF.

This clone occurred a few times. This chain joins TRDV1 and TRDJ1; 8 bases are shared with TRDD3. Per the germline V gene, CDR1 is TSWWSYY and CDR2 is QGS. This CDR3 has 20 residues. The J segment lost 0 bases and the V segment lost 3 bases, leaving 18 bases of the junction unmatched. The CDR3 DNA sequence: TGTGCTCTTGGGGAGTCTTCCCCCAGGGTACTGGGGGGCTACACCGATAAACTCATCTTT. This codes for CALGESSPRVLGGYTDKLIF.

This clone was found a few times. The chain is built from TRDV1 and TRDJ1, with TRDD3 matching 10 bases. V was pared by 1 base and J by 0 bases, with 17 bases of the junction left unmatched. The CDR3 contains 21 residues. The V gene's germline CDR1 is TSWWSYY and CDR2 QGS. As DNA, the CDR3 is TGTGCTCTTGGGGAACGTGACGAGATAGGGGGGATACGCGAGTACACCGATAAACTCATCTTT. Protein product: CALGERDEIGGIREYTDKLIF.

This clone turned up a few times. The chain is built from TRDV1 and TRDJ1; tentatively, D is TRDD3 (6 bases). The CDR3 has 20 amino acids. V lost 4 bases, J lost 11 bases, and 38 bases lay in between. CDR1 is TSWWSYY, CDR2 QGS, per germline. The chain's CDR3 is CALGGQPPGLLGTTELRLIF. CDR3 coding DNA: TGTGCTCTTGGGGGACAGCCTCCCGGGCTGCTGGGGACCACGGAATTACGCCTCATCTTT.

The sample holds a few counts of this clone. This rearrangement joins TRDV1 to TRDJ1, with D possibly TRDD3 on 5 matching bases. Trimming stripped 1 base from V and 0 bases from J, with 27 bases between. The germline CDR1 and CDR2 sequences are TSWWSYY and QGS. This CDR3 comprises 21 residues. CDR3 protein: CALGERTLMLTRWGNTDKLIF. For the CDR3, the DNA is TGTGCTCTTGGGGAACGTACCCTAATGCTGACGAGGTGGGGAAACACCGATAAACTCATCTTT.

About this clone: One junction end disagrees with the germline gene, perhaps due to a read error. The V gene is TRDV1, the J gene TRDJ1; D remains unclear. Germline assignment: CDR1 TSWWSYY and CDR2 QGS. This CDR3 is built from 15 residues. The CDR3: CALGHKEGLTDKLIF. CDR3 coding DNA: TGCGCTCTTGGGCACAAGGAGGGGTTGACCGATAAACTCATCTTT.

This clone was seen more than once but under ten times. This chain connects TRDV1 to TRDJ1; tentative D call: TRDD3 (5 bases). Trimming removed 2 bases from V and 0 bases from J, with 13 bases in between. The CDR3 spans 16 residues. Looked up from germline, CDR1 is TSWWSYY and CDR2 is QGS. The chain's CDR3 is CALGELTIWDTDKLIF. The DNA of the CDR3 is TGTGCTCTTGGGGAATTAACGATCTGGGACACCGATAAACTCATCTTT.

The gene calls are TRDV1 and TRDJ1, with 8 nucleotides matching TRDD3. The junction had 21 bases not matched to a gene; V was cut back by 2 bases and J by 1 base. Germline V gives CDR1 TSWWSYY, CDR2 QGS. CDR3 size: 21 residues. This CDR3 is CALGENFPLRGTGGSTDKLIF. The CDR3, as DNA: TGTGCTCTTGGGGAAAATTTTCCCCTGAGGGGTACTGGGGGTTCCACCGATAAACTCATCTTT.

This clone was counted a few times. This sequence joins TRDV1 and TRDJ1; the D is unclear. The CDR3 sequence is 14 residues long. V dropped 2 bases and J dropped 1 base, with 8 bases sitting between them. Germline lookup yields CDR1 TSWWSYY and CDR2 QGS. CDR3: CALGEMGTTDKLIF. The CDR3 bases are TGTGCTCTTGGGGAAATGGGCACCACCGATAAACTCATCTTT.

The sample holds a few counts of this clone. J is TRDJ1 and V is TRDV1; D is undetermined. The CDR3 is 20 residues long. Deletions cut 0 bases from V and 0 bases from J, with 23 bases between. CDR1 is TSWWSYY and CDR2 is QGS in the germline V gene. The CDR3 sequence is CALGELKLRLDSTYTDKLIF. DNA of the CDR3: TGTGCTCTTGGGGAACTTAAATTGCGACTAGACTCCACGTACACCGATAAACTCATCTTT.

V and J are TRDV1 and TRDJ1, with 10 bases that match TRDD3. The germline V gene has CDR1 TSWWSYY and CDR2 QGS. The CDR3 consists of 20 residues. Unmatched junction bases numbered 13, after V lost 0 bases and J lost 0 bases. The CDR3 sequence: CALGELSLGDITLYTDKLIF. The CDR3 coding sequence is TGTGCTCTTGGGGAACTCTCTCTGGGGGATATAACCCTGTACACCGATAAACTCATCTTT.

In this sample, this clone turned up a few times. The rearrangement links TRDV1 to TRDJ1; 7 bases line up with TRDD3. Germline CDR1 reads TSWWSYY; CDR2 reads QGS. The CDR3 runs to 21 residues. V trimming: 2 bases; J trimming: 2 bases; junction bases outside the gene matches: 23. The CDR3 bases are TGTGCTCTTGGGGAATTGCGCCTACGTCAGACTGGGGTAGTGTGGACCGATAAACTCATCTTT. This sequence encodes CALGELRLRQTGVVWTDKLIF.

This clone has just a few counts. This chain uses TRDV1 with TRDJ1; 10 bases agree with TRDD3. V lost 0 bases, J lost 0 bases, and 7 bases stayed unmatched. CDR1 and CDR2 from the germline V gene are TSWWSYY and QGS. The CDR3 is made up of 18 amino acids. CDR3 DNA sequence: TGTGCTCTTGGGGAACTGTATCCTACTGGGGGATACACCGATAAACTCATCTTT. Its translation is CALGELYPTGGYTDKLIF.

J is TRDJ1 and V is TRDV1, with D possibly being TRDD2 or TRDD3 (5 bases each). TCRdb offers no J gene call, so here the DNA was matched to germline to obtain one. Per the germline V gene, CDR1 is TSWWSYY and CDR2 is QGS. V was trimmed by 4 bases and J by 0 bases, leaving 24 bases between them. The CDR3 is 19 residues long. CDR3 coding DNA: TGTGCTCTTGGGGCCTACGACCGCGGCGGGGGCCTGTACACCGATAAACTCATCTTT. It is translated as CALGAYDRGGGLYTDKLIF.